The sample holds many counts of the clone carrying this T cell receptor beta chain. The antigen remains undetermined. This entry is derived from a study of Graves' ophthalmopathy and Graves' hyperthyroidism. Overall study results and limits: Also, most clonotypes expanded in the thyroid above 0.001 frequency appeared in blood.

The study enrolled ophthalmopathy donors with moderate-to-severe activity, CAS ≥3, NOSPECS ≥4 and duration under 3 months. A volume of 10 ml of fresh peripheral blood supplied the PBMCs. The sequenced template was RNA, covering the TCR beta CDR3 region. The first round was an RT-PCR with HTBI primers, and the second round was a multiplex PCR. TCRdb independently ran MiXCR on the multiplex PCR reads; one entry per CDR3 protein. The sample records about 400,000 distinct CDR3 sequences, around 17% being singletons. Germline V CDR1 and CDR2: LGHNA, YNFKEQ. CDR3 length equals 14 residues. V was shortened by 1 base and J by 5 bases, with 11 bases between the two germline ends.

V usage is TRBV4-2 and J usage is TRBJ2-5, with unresolved D. This sequence originates from a woman under 30 with Graves' ophthalmopathy. What was sequenced was peripheral blood. The CDR3 region is CASSQGARSETQYF. CDR3 sequence (DNA): TGTGCCAGCAGCCAAGGGGCGAGATCGGAGACCCAGTACTTC.